The 19 T cell receptor beta chains in this list originate from one sample, sequenced in a study of blood T cell repertoires in COVID-19. Assay used: immunoSEQ multiplex PCR; TCRdb lists only in-frame clones, some missing. Of approximately 200,000 clones listed, approximately 86% are singletons. The material sequenced was PBMCs or T cells enriched from blood (not recorded which). The receptors derive from a woman aged 25 to 39 who had been exposed to COVID-19.

The V and J genes are TRBV5-1 and TRBJ1-6; 12 bases are shared with TRBD1. Germline V gene lookup returns CDR1 SGHRS and CDR2 YFSETQ. This CDR3 spans 15 amino acids. V lost 2 bases to trimming and J lost 9 bases; unmatched junction nucleotides: 3. The CDR3 spells CASSFWGQGASPLHF. The CDR3 nucleotides read TGCGCCAGCAGCTTTTGGGGACAGGGGGCTTCACCCCTCCACTTT.

J is TRBJ1-4 and V is TRBV3-1 (or the pseudogene TRBV3-2); no reliable D call. Germline values: CDR1 LGHDT, CDR2 YNNKEL (reference sequence). The CDR3 is made up of 15 amino acids. Between the trimmed V and J ends, which lost 0 bases and 7 bases, there was a span of 12 bases. The CDR3 sequence is CASSQDIGVGEKLFF. DNA of the CDR3: TGTGCCAGCAGCCAAGATATCGGGGTAGGTGAAAAACTGTTTTTT.

This clone was seen more than once but under ten times. The chain combines TRBV10-3 with TRBJ1-5, with unresolved D. V was shortened by 2 bases and J by 7 bases, with 9 bases between the two germline ends. This CDR3 contains 13 residues. Germline values: CDR1 ENHRY, CDR2 SYGVKD. Written as DNA, the CDR3 is TGTGCCATCAGTGAGGGTCCGAGGCAGCCCCAGCATTTT. This translates into CAISEGPRQPQHF.

The chain joins TRBV4-1 to TRBJ1-2, with D uncertain. The CDR3 sequence is 14 residues long. Germline loops: CDR1 MGHRA, CDR2 YSYEKL. Trimming removed 0 bases at V and 4 bases at J, with 9 bases between. The CDR3 loop reads CASSQEGTVYGYTF. As DNA, the CDR3 is TGCGCCAGCAGCCAAGAAGGAACAGTCTATGGCTACACCTTC.

The chain joins TRBV7-3 to TRBJ1-2; 11 nucleotides match TRBD1. The germline CDR1 and CDR2 sequences are SGHTA and FQGTGA. Trimming took 2 bases from V and 8 from J; bases not matched to a gene: 4. This CDR3 has 14 amino acids. In DNA, the CDR3 is TGTGCCAGCAGCTTAGGGGACAGGGGGTACGGCTACACCTTC. This sequence encodes CASSLGDRGYGYTF.

The CDR3 bases are TGCGCCAGCAGCTGGGGCCGGGACATCGCCAAAAACATTCAGTACTTC. As protein: CASSWGRDIAKNIQYF. The chain recombines TRBV5-1 with TRBJ2-4; D possibly corresponds to TRBD1 (6 bases). The germline gives CDR1 SGHRS, CDR2 YFSETQ. The CDR3 has 16 residues. Between the trimmed V and J ends, which lost 3 bases and 1 base, there was a span of 14 bases. The whole variable domain, remainder taken from reference TRBV5-1 and TRBJ2-4, is KAGVTQTPRYLIKTRGQQVTLSCSPISGHRSVSWYQQTPGQGLQFLFEYFSETQRNKGNFPGRFSGRQFSNSRSEMNVSTLELGDSALYLCASSWGRDIAKNIQYFGAGTRLSVL.

The chain links TRBV9 to TRBJ1-2; D is ambiguous. CDR1 and CDR2 (germline): SGDLS, YYNGEE. Trimming took 0 bases from V and 4 from J, leaving 7 bases between them. The CDR3 is 13 amino acids. CDR3 residues: CASSVEQTYGYTF. The CDR3 DNA is TGTGCCAGCAGCGTAGAACAGACCTATGGCTACACCTTC.

The chain combines TRBV6-4 with TRBJ1-5; D may be TRBD1 (5 bases). The CDR3 length is 14 residues. CDR1 MRHNA and CDR2 SNTAGT come from the germline V gene. V was clipped by 9 bases and J by 0 bases, with 12 bases between them. The CDR3 DNA is TGTGCCAGACGGGGACTTTATAGCAATCAGCCCCAGCATTTT. Protein sequence: CARRGLYSNQPQHF.

The chain carries TRBV6-6 and TRBJ1-5; 7 positions agree with TRBD1. The CDR3 consists of 14 residues. The V gene's germline CDR1 is MNHNY and CDR2 SVGAGI (reference sequence). J lost 4 bases, V lost 4 bases, and 4 bases had no gene match. The CDR3 DNA follows: TGTGCCAGCAGTTTTGACAGGGAAAATCAGCCCCAGCATTTT. Its protein product is CASSFDRENQPQHF.

The rearrangement links TRBV14 to TRBJ1-1; unclear D gene. The CDR3 has 13 amino acids. Germline V gene data show CDR1 as SGHDN and CDR2 as FVKESK. Trimming left V 4 bases short and J 5 bases short, with 11 bases between. In DNA, the CDR3 is TGTGCCAGCAGCCCCCTGGCGGGAACTGAAGCTTTCTTT. This sequence encodes CASSPLAGTEAFF.

The chain recombines TRBV1 with TRBJ2-1; the DNA was not compared with TRBD2, the D call given in the table. TRBV1 is recorded as a pseudogene. The CDR3 consists of 17 residues. CDR3 coding DNA: TGCACCAGCAGCCAAGATCTGGGCGGGGGGGCCGACAATGAGCAGTTCTTC. This gives the protein CTSSQDLGGGADNEQFF.

The chain combines TRBV4-2 with TRBJ1-2; TRBD1 agrees at 7 bases. Trimming removed 0 bases from V and 6 bases from J; junction bases left unmatched: 7. CDR3 length: 15 residues. CDR1 is LGHNA and CDR2 is YNFKEQ in the germline V gene. The chain's CDR3 is CASSQDFDRADGYTF. The CDR3 nucleotides are TGTGCCAGCAGCCAAGATTTTGACAGGGCGGATGGCTACACCTTC.

This clone has only one observation. This chain joins TRBV10-3 and TRBJ1-5; D possibly corresponds to TRBD1 (6 bases). Germline V gives CDR1 ENHRY, CDR2 SYGVKD. Between the trimmed V and J ends, which lost 8 bases and 1 base, there was a span of 15 bases. This CDR3 comprises 15 residues. The CDR3 bases are TGTGCCATCCTTCCGGGGGGCCGGAGCAATCAGCCCCAGCATTTT. Residues: CAILPGGRSNQPQHF.

The chain combines TRBV2 with TRBJ1-1; tentatively, D is TRBD1 (5 bases). The CDR3 runs to 13 residues. V dropped 10 bases and J dropped 2 bases, with 14 bases sitting between them. Germline loops: CDR1 SNHLY, CDR2 FYNNEI. The CDR3 DNA is TGTGCCACTCAATGGGGGGTTAACACTGAAGCTTTCTTT. The encoded protein is CATQWGVNTEAFF.

The table lists this clone with a few counts. The V gene is TRBV6-5, the J gene TRBJ1-6, with D unclear. The length of the CDR3 is 10 residues. Germline V gene data show CDR1 as MNHEY and CDR2 as SVGAGI. V was pared by 7 bases and J by 10 bases, with 5 bases between. The CDR3 nucleotides read TGTGCCAGCAACTCCTCACCCCTCCACTTT. It translates to CASNSSPLHF.

CDR3 in DNA: TGTGCCAGCAGGGTAGCGGGCATACGGCGCTACGAGCAGTACTTC. Its translation is CASRVAGIRRYEQYF. This chain connects TRBV6-5 to TRBJ2-7; 7 bases line up with TRBD2. Trimming removed 6 bases from V and 3 bases from J; junction bases left unmatched: 11. This CDR3 spans 15 amino acids. From germline, CDR1 is MNHEY and CDR2 SVGAGI.

The chain couples TRBV5-1 to TRBJ1-1; possibly TRBD1 for D (6 bases). Germline values: CDR1 SGHRS, CDR2 YFSETQ. CDR3 size: 15 residues. Between the trimmed V and J ends, which lost 5 bases and 6 bases, there was a span of 20 bases. The chain's CDR3 is CASRLGGAGLAEAFF. Here the CDR3 DNA reads TGCGCCAGCAGGCTTGGGGGCGCGGGCTTAGCTGAAGCTTTCTTT.

This clone occurred a few times. This chain uses TRBV30 with TRBJ1-6; a possible D gene is TRBD1 (6 bases). Germline CDR1 and CDR2: GTSNPN and SVGIG (reference sequence). The CDR3 contains 15 residues. With 2 bases removed from V and 4 bases from J, the gap between germline ends came to 12 bases. CDR3 sequence reads: CAWSPSTGYNSPLHF. The DNA for the CDR3 is TGTGCCTGGAGTCCCTCGACAGGTTATAATTCACCCCTCCACTTT.

V is TRBV2 and J is TRBJ2-7; 16 nucleotides align to TRBD2. After removal of 4 bases from V and 7 bases from J, the junction contained 10 bases not matched to a gene. The CDR3 consists of 17 residues. CDR1 is SNHLY and CDR2 is FYNNEI in the germline V gene. The chain's CDR3 is CASSVTGTSGGDGEQYF. The CDR3 DNA reads as TGTGCCAGCAGTGTAACTGGGACTAGCGGGGGGGACGGGGAGCAGTACTTC.